This T cell receptor beta chain derives from a study of CXCR3-negative and CXCR3-positive naive CD8 T cells. At the level of the study: Cumulative TRB read yield was 120 million to 150 million, averaging about 1.5 +/- 0.3 million per library. General study points: For CXCR3-positive naive cells, TRB CDR3s were more hydrophobic than those of CXCR3-negative naive cells. CXCR3-negative and CXCR3-positive naive cells shared comparable TRBV-TRBJ usage, but memory cells did not. The authors found comparable surface CD5 between naive subsets and inferred TCR strength from TRB CDR3 properties. Sequencing showed both naive subsets with comparably high diversity, and memory CD8+ cells much lower.

This clonotype is medium-sized by frequency. Its antigen is still unknown. This CDR3 has 15 residues. CDR1 GTSNPN and CDR2 SVGIG come from the germline V gene (reference sequence). Via 5' RACE with UMI labels, TRB cDNA libraries were prepared. TCRdb re-called the 5' RACE reads and gives one entry per CDR3 protein, without DNA. Here the sample table reports roughly 65,000 distinct CDR3 sequences. This clonotype was sampled from a human donor in good health. Some clones in this sample may be carry-over from other donors' samples. Sample: naive CXCR3+ CD8+ T cells from blood. The subset denotes: CD45RO-CCR7+CD27+CD95- naive CD8+ T cells expressing CXCR3 (TNR3+). The rearrangement joins TRBV30 to TRBJ2-3; TCRdb's assignment of TRBD2 cannot be checked, as there is no DNA. CDR3 amino acids: CAWSEETSRTDTQYF.